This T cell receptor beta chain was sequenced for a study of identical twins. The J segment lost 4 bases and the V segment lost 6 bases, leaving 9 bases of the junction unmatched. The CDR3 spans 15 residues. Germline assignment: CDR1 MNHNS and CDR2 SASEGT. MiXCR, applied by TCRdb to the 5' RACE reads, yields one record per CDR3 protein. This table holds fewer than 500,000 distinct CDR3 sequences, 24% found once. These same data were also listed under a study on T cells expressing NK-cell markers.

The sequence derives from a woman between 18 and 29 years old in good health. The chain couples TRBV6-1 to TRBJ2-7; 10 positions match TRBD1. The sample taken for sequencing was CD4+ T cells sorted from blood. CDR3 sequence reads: CASRGAGTGEYEQYF. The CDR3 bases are TGTGCCAGCAGAGGAGCCGGGACAGGGGAATACGAGCAGTACTTC.